Below, one T cell receptor beta chain is given with its context. The source of the sample is a study of CD8 T cells in Susac syndrome. Germline CDR1 and CDR2: LGHDT and YNNKEL (reference sequence). This CDR3 spans 10 amino acids. The V end lost 0 bases, the J end lost 14 bases, and 6 bases lay between the germline ends. An input of about 0.5 to 1 ug of RNA was subjected to reverse transcription using random hexamers. Via MiXCR, TCRdb re-called the immunoSEQ multiplex PCR reads, giving one row per CDR3 protein. Of a few hundred thousand distinct CDR3 sequences detected, 95% appear once; the ten largest clones hold 0.095%. CD8+ and CD4+ T cells circulating in blood were sequenced for TCR beta. In contrast to the negatively isolated CD8+ and CD4+ T cells, TEMRA cells were FACS-enriched.

The sequence was obtained from a human donor with multiple sclerosis. V usage is TRBV3-1 and J usage is TRBJ2-3; D is unclear. The sample consisted of CD4+ T cells from PBMCs. The CDR3 sequence: CASSQDLLYF. CDR3 coding DNA: TGTGCCAGCAGCCAAGATCTGTTGTATTTT.